These T cell receptor beta chains were read from a single sample in a study of cytomegalovirus exposure and HLA in healthy donors. Here immunoSEQ multiplex PCR was the method, and the copy in TCRdb shows in-frame clones only, minus some. In the table there are approximately 200,000 clones, approximately 80% of which are singletons. Sequenced input: PBMCs. The receptors stem from a young woman in good health and CMV-seropositive. CDR3s include the opening cysteine and the closing phenylalanine or tryptophan. D genes are given only for firm matches.

j_call: TRBJ1-5; v_call: TRBV4-2; d_call: TRBD1; cdr3_aa: CASSPRQGRSNQPQHF; cdr3_nt: TGTGCCAGCAGCCCAAGACAGGGCAGGAGCAATCAGCCCCAGCATTTT
j_call: TRBJ2-7; v_call: TRBV5-6; d_call: -; cdr3_aa: CASSPGHGEQYF; cdr3_nt: TGTGCCAGCAGCCCGGGACACGGCGAGCAGTACTTC
j_call: TRBJ2-6; v_call: TRBV7-3; d_call: -; cdr3_aa: CASSLMASGANGLTF; cdr3_nt: TGTGCCAGCAGCTTAATGGCCTCTGGGGCCAACGGCCTGACTTTC
j_call: TRBJ1-6; v_call: TRBV2; d_call: -; cdr3_aa: CASSEIRGQNSPLHF; cdr3_nt: TGTGCCAGCAGTGAAATCCGGGGTCAGAATTCACCCCTCCACTTT
j_call: TRBJ2-1; v_call: TRBV2; d_call: TRBD1; cdr3_aa: CASLETGSYNEQFF; cdr3_nt: TGTGCCAGCTTGGAGACAGGGTCCTACAATGAGCAGTTCTTC
j_call: TRBJ2-2; v_call: TRBV6-4; d_call: TRBD2; cdr3_aa: CASSDSLAGTGELFF; cdr3_nt: TGTGCCAGCAGTGACTCACTAGCGGGGACCGGGGAGCTGTTTTTT
j_call: TRBJ2-1; v_call: TRBV29-1; d_call: TRBD2; cdr3_aa: CSAPGGLGLDHNEQFF; cdr3_nt: TGCAGCGCCCCGGGGGGATTGGGACTAGATCACAATGAGCAGTTCTTC
j_call: TRBJ2-5; v_call: TRBV5-5; d_call: TRBD1; cdr3_aa: CASSLGTEKETQYF; cdr3_nt: TGTGCCAGCAGTCTCGGGACAGAGAAAGAGACCCAGTACTTC
j_call: TRBJ1-2; v_call: TRBV19; d_call: TRBD1; cdr3_aa: CASRGGQGAYGYTF; cdr3_nt: TGTGCCAGTAGGGGCGGACAGGGGGCATATGGCTACACCTTC
j_call: TRBJ2-5; v_call: TRBV6-5; d_call: TRBD1; cdr3_aa: CASSYYGTAQETQYF; cdr3_nt: TGTGCCAGCAGTTATTATGGGACAGCCCAAGAGACCCAGTACTTC
j_call: TRBJ2-7; v_call: TRBV6-1; d_call: TRBD1; cdr3_aa: CASSPQGTGKDEQYF; cdr3_nt: TGTGCCAGCAGCCCTCAGGGGACAGGGAAGGACGAGCAGTACTTC
j_call: TRBJ2-5; v_call: TRBV7-7; d_call: TRBD2; cdr3_aa: CASSAGLAEGQETQYF; cdr3_nt: TGTGCTAGCAGCGCTGGACTAGCAGAGGGTCAAGAGACCCAGTACTTC